A selection of T cell receptor beta chains follows, all from one sample in a study of blood T cell repertoires in COVID-19. The method was immunoSEQ multiplex PCR; TCRdb's version includes in-frame clones alone and lacks a portion of them. The repertoire consists of roughly 32,000 clones, with 86% occurring once and the leading ten covering 5.5%. Specimen: peripheral blood. Receptors were obtained from a woman of 80 years or more with active or convalescent COVID-19. Each CDR3 is given with its conserved first and last residue. The D gene is left open where the match is weak. Not all rows give a size; the values are once, few, many and, for expanded clones, a class.

d_call	v_call	clone_size	j_call	cdr3_nt	cdr3_aa
NA	TRBV19	NA	TRBJ2-1	TGTGCCAGTAGTATCTCGGGGGTTACCTACAATGAGCAGTTCTTC	CASSISGVTYNEQFF
NA	TRBV5-5	once	TRBJ1-6	TGTGCCAGCAGCTTGGAACCCCAGGGGAATTCACCCCTCCACTTT	CASSLEPQGNSPLHF
TRBD2	TRBV29-1	NA	TRBJ2-5	TGCAGCGTTGAAGCGGGGGGGTCGGAGACCCAGTACTTC	CSVEAGGSETQYF
NA	TRBV19	once	TRBJ2-2	TGTGCCAGTAGTATAGGGTTCAACAGGGTTCTTTCCGGGGAGCTGTTTTTT	CASSIGFNRVLSGELFF
NA	TRBV30	NA	TRBJ1-1	TGTGCCTGGAGTGTACGGAGGGAAGCTTTCTTT	CAWSVRREAFF
NA	TRBV7-9	NA	TRBJ1-2	TGTGCCAGCAGCCCCAACAGGGAGAATGGCTACACCTTC	CASSPNRENGYTF
TRBD2	TRBV2	NA	TRBJ2-3	TGTGCCACCGCACGGACTAGCGCCACAGATACGCAGTATTTT	CATARTSATDTQYF
TRBD2	TRBV28	NA	TRBJ2-1	TGTGCCAGCAGCACCGTAGGGACTAGCGACAGTTCCACCTACAATGAGCAGTTCTTC	CASSTVGTSDSSTYNEQFF
TRBD1	TRBV24-1	NA	TRBJ2-1	TGTGCCACCAGTGACGCGACAGGGTCCAGCTCCTACAATGAGCAGTTCTTC	CATSDATGSSSYNEQFF
NA	TRBV10-3	NA	TRBJ2-2	TGTGCCATCAGTGAGTCGGCGACAAGGAACACCGGGGAGCTGTTTTTT	CAISESATRNTGELFF
NA	TRBV29-1	NA	TRBJ2-5	TGCAGCGTTGCGACAGGTGGGGAGACCCAGTACTTC	CSVATGGETQYF
TRBD2	TRBV5-1	NA	TRBJ2-2	TGCGCCAGCAGCTATGGACTAGCGACCGGGGAGCTGTTTTTT	CASSYGLATGELFF
TRBD1	TRBV27	NA	TRBJ2-2	TGTGCCAGCAGTTTAGTCAGGGGGTCTACCGGGGAGCTGTTTTTT	CASSLVRGSTGELFF
TRBD1	TRBV27	NA	TRBJ1-5	TGTGCCAGCAGTTTATCCCCCCCCACAGGGGCGGGGAGGAATCAGCCCCAGCATTTT	CASSLSPPTGAGRNQPQHF
TRBD1	TRBV9	NA	TRBJ1-6	TGTGCCAGCAGCCCTCGACAGGGGGACCTTTCACCCCTCCACTTT	CASSPRQGDLSPLHF
TRBD1	TRBV6-2/TRBV6-3	NA	TRBJ2-7	TGTGCCAGCAGTCTCCAGGGGGACTACGAGCAGTACTTC	CASSLQGDYEQYF
TRBD1	TRBV6-4	NA	TRBJ1-1	TGTGCCAGCAGGGACCGGGACAGGGAAGCTTTCTTT	CASRDRDREAFF
TRBD2	TRBV11-3	NA	TRBJ2-3	TGTGCCAGCAGCCCGGAGGGACTAGCGGCCCCAGATACGCAGTATTTT	CASSPEGLAAPDTQYF
TRBD2	TRBV30	NA	TRBJ2-5	TGTGCCTGGAGCCCTGGACTAGCGGCTATCCAAGAGACCCAGTACTTC	CAWSPGLAAIQETQYF
NA	TRBV3-1/TRBV3-2	once	TRBJ2-7	TGTGCCAGCACCGCAGGCTACGAGCAGTACTTC	CASTAGYEQYF
TRBD2	TRBV6-5	NA	TRBJ2-7	TGTGCCAGCAGGTGGCTAGCGGGCCACTACGAGCAGTACTTC	CASRWLAGHYEQYF
NA	TRBV5-1	NA	TRBJ2-5	TGCGCCAGCAGCCTAGGGACAAACCGAAAAGAGACCCAGTACTTC	CASSLGTNRKETQYF
NA	TRBV11-3	few	TRBJ2-7	TGTGCCAGCAGCTTAGGCGCCGCCTACGAGCAGTACTTC	CASSLGAAYEQYF
TRBD2	TRBV5-1	NA	TRBJ2-1	TGCGCCAGCAGCTTACTAGCGGGCAATAATGAGCAGTTCTTC	CASSLLAGNNEQFF
TRBD1	TRBV7-3	NA	TRBJ2-2	TGTGCCAGCAGCCCTTGGGGGACAGGGGAGAACACCGGGGAGCTGTTTTTT	CASSPWGTGENTGELFF
TRBD2	TRBV2	once	TRBJ2-3	TGTGCCAGCAGTCTCCTCCGGGACTACCAGTATTTT	CASSLLRDYQYF
TRBD1	TRBV11-2	once	TRBJ2-7	TGTGCCAGCAGCCGCACCGGGACAGGCTACGAGCAGTACTTC	CASSRTGTGYEQYF
TRBD1	TRBV12-5	medium-sized	TRBJ2-7	TGTGCTAGTGGTTTGGGGACAGGGTATGCTGAGCAGTACTTC	CASGLGTGYAEQYF
NA	TRBV10-2	NA	TRBJ1-5	TGCGCCAGCACCGCCGACAGTAGCAATCAGCCCCAGCATTTT	CASTADSSNQPQHF
NA	TRBV4-1	NA	TRBJ1-2	TGCGCCAGCAGCCAAGATCGTACGGGTAACTATGGCTACACCTTC	CASSQDRTGNYGYTF
TRBD1	TRBV10-3	NA	TRBJ2-7	TGTGCCATCAGTCCAAACAGGGGCGAGCAGTACTTC	CAISPNRGEQYF
TRBD1	TRBV6-5	NA	TRBJ1-2	TGTGCCAGCAGCGGGACAGAGAACTATGGCTACACCTTC	CASSGTENYGYTF
TRBD1	TRBV7-2	NA	TRBJ2-1	TGTGCCAGCTCACGGGACAGGGGGCGGCATGAGCAGTTCTTC	CASSRDRGRHEQFF
NA	TRBV7-2	NA	TRBJ2-2	TGTGCCAGCAGCAGCCCCACCGGGGAGCTGTTTTTT	CASSSPTGELFF
TRBD1	TRBV28	once	TRBJ2-7	TGTGCCAGCAGTGTCACAGGGGTAGCCTACGAGCAGTACTTC	CASSVTGVAYEQYF
TRBD2	TRBV18	NA	TRBJ2-1	TGTGCCAGCTCACAGACTAGCGGGAAAGGAGGCAATGAGCAGTTCTTC	CASSQTSGKGGNEQFF
TRBD1	TRBV6-1	NA	TRBJ2-5	TGTGCCAGCAGTGAACGACAGGGGCGTCATGTGTGGACCCAGTACTTC	CASSERQGRHVWTQYF
TRBD1	TRBV18	NA	TRBJ2-7	TGTGCCAGCTCATCGGGACAGGGGTACGAGCAGTACTTC	CASSSGQGYEQYF
TRBD2	TRBV18	NA	TRBJ2-3	TGTGCCAGCTCACCAAGAAGGCCTAGCGGGGATACGCAGTATTTT	CASSPRRPSGDTQYF
TRBD2	TRBV7-9	NA	TRBJ2-1	TGTGCCAGCAGCCCAGCTGGGCGGGAGAAAAACAATGAGCAGTTCTTC	CASSPAGREKNNEQFF
TRBD1	TRBV28	NA	TRBJ1-4	TGTGCCAGCAGTCCCGCCGGGGACAGGGGACCGGGACTGTTTTTT	CASSPAGDRGPGLFF
NA	TRBV28	NA	TRBJ1-2	TGTGCCAGCAAGACAGGACAGCTTGGCTACACCTTC	CASKTGQLGYTF
TRBD2	TRBV7-7	NA	TRBJ2-5	TGTGCCAGCAGCTTAGGGACGGGAGGGCCGGTAGAGACCCAGTACTTC	CASSLGTGGPVETQYF
TRBD2	TRBV7-3	few	TRBJ2-3	TGTGCCAGCAGCTTAAGACTAGCGAGCACAGATACGCAGTATTTT	CASSLRLASTDTQYF
NA	TRBV27	once	TRBJ1-2	TGTGCCAGCAGTTTATCCAGGGGCGGAGGCTACACCTTC	CASSLSRGGGYTF
NA	TRBV29-1	few	TRBJ1-3	TGCAGCGTTTTAGGAGAGCCTGGAAACACCATATATTTT	CSVLGEPGNTIYF
TRBD1	TRBV7-9	once	TRBJ2-3	TGTGCCAGCAGCTCGCGACGGTTAGGACAGGGACCAGATACGCAGTATTTT	CASSSRRLGQGPDTQYF
TRBD2	TRBV5-4	NA	TRBJ2-5	TGTGCCAGCAGCTTAAAAGACGGGAGGGAACAAGAGACCCAGTACTTC	CASSLKDGREQETQYF